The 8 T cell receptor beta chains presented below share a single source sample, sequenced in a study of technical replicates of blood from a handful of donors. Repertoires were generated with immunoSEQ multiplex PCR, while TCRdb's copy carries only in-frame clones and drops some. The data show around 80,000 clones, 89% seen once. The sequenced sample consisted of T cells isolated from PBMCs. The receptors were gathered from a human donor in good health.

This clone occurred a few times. CDR3 sequence reads: CASSLETGNTEAFF. DNA for the CDR3: TGTGCCAGCAGCTTAGAGACAGGGAACACTGAAGCTTTCTTT. The J gene is TRBJ1-1, the V gene TRBV11-3, with a weak D call TRBD1 (6 bases). Germline V gene lookup returns CDR1 SGHNT and CDR2 YENEEA. The CDR3 extends over 14 amino acids. Trimming stripped 0 bases from V and 1 base from J, with 6 bases between. The full variable domain, in which reference TRBV11-3 and TRBJ1-1 provide the parts outside the CDR3, is EAGVVQSPRYKIIEKKQPVAFWCNPISGHNTLYWYLQNLGQGPELLIRYENEEAVDDSQLPKDRFSAERLKGVDSTLKIQPAELGDSAVYLCASSLETGNTEAFFGQGTRLTVV.

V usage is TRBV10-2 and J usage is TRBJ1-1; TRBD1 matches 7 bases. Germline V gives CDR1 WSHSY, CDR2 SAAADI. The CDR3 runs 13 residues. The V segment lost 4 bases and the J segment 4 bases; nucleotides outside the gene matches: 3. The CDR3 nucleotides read TGCGCCAGCAGTGGACAGGGCGGCACTGAAGCTTTCTTT. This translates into CASSGQGGTEAFF.

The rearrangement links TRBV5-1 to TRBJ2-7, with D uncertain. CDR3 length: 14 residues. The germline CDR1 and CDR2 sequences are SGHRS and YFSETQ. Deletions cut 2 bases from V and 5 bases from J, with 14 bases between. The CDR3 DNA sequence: TGCGCCAGCAGCTTCCGGTCCCAAAGCCACGAGCAGTACTTC. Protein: CASSFRSQSHEQYF. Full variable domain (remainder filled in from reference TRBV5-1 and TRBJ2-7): KAGVTQTPRYLIKTRGQQVTLSCSPISGHRSVSWYQQTPGQGLQFLFEYFSETQRNKGNFPGRFSGRQFSNSRSEMNVSTLELGDSALYLCASSFRSQSHEQYFGPGTRLTVT.

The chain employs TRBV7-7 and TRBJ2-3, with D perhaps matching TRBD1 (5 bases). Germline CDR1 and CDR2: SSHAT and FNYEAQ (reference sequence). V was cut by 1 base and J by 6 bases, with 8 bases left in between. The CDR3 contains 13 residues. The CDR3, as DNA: TGTGCCAGCAGCTTAGTTGGGGCGGATACGCAGTATTTT. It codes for CASSLVGADTQYF.

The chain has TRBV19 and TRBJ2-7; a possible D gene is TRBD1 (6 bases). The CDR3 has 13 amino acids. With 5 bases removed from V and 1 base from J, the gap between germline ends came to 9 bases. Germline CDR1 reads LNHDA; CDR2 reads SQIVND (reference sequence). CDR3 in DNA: TGTGCCAGTAGTCATGGACAGTCCTACGAGCAGTACTTC. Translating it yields CASSHGQSYEQYF. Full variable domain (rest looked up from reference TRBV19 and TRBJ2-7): DGGITQSPKYLFRKEGQNVTLSCEQNLNHDAMYWYRQDPGQGLRLIYYSQIVNDFQKGDIAEGYSVSREKKESFPLTVTSAQKNPTAFYLCASSHGQSYEQYFGPGTRLTVT.

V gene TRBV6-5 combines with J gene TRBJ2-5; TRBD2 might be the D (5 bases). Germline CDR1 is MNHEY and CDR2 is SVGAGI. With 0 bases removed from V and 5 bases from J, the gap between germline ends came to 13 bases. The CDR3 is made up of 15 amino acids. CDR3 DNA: TGTGCCAGCAGTTACTCGACTAAGAATAGGGAGACCCAGTACTTC. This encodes CASSYSTKNRETQYF.

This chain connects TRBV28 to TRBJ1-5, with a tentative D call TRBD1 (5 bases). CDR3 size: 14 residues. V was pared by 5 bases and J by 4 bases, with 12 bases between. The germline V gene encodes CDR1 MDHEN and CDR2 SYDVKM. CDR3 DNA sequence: TGTGCCAGCAGTCTAGTTGGGGGGAATCAGCCCCAGCATTTT. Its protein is CASSLVGGNQPQHF.

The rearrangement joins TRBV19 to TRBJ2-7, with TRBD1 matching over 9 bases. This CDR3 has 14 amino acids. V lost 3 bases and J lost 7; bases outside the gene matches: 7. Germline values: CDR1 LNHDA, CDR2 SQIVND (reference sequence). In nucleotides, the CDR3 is TGTGCCAGTAGTATCGGGGGACAGGGCGGGGAGCAGTACTTC. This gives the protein CASSIGGQGGEQYF.